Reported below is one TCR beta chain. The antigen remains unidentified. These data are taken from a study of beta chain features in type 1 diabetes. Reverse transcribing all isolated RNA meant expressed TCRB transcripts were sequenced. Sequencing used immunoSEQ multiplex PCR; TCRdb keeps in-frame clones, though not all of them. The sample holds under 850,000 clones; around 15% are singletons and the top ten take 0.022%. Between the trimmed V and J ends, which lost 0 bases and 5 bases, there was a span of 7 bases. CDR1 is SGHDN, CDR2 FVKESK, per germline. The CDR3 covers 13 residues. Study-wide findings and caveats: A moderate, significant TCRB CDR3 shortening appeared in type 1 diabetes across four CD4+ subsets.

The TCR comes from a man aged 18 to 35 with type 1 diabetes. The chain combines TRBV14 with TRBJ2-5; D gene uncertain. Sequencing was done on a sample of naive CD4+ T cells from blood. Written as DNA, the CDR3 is TGTGCCAGCAGCCAAGATCTTGCGGAGACCCAGTACTTC. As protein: CASSQDLAETQYF. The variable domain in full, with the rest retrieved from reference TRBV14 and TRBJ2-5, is EAGVTQFPSHSVIEKGQTVTLRCDPISGHDNLYWYRRVMGKEIKFLLHFVKESKQDESGMPNNRFLAERTGGTYSTLKVQPAELEDSGVYFCASSQDLAETQYFGPGTRLLVL.